The 22 T cell receptor beta chains below all came from one sample that was sequenced in a study of human T cells and chemical hapten exposure. TCRdb reprocessed the RACE reads with MiXCR, giving one entry per CDR3 protein. The sample contains about 70,000 distinct CDR3 sequences, about 8.5% of which appear only once. Sample time point: patch test 2, 6 weeks after DPC sensitization. The treatment is: therapeutic diphenylcyclopropenone sensitization with weekly scalp DPC. Sequencing was performed on whole blood, taken in connection with sensitization to the hapten diphenylcyclopropenone (DPC). The receptor source for this set is a woman aged 50 to 60 with alopecia areata. Some clones in this sample may be carry-over from other donors' samples.

This clonotype has just a few counts. The chain couples TRBV29-1 to TRBJ2-5; 8 nucleotides agree with TRBD1. The CDR3 contains 12 residues. Germline CDR1 SQVTM, CDR2 ANQGSEA. With 6 bases clipped from V and 3 bases from J, the junction kept 3 bases outside the gene matches. The DNA of the CDR3 is TGCAGCGTAGAACAGGGGGAAGAGACCCAGTACTTC. It specifies CSVEQGEETQYF.

This clonotype was observed a handful of times. The V and J genes are TRBV3-1 and TRBJ2-3; 10 positions match TRBD1. The CDR3 sequence is 13 residues long. With 0 bases clipped from V and 13 bases from J, the junction kept 4 bases outside the gene matches. CDR1 is LGHDT and CDR2 is YNNKEL in the germline V gene (reference sequence). Written as DNA, the CDR3 is TGTGCCAGCAGCCAAGAGGAGACAGGGGGCAAGTATTTT. This encodes CASSQEETGGKYF.

V and J are TRBV28 and TRBJ1-4; tentative D call: TRBD1 (5 bases). The CDR3 is made up of 14 amino acids. Trimming stripped 4 bases from V and 4 bases from J, with 10 bases between. The germline CDR1 and CDR2 sequences are MDHEN and SYDVKM. In DNA form, the CDR3 reads TGTGCCAGCAGTTCCGGGGACGTTAATGAAAAACTGTTTTTT. It yields the protein CASSSGDVNEKLFF.

In nucleotides, the CDR3 is TGCAGTGCTAGAGATCTGGGCCGCGGGGCAGATACGCAGTATTTT. It specifies CSARDLGRGADTQYF. The genes are TRBV20-1 and TRBJ2-3; D perhaps matches TRBD2 (6 bases). The germline V gene encodes CDR1 DFQATT and CDR2 SNEGSKA (reference sequence). This CDR3 spans 15 amino acids. Deletions cut 0 bases from V and 4 bases from J, with 14 bases between.

This clonotype was seen a handful of times. The chain recombines TRBV20-1 with TRBJ2-2; 8 nucleotides align to TRBD2. Trimming at V came to 5 bases and at J to 2 bases, leaving 4 bases not matched to a gene. The CDR3 spans 14 residues. Germline-derived CDR1 and CDR2 are DFQATT and SNEGSKA (reference sequence). The CDR3 nucleotides are TGCAGTGCTTATAGCGGGACCAACACCGGGGAGCTGTTTTTT. Translation: CSAYSGTNTGELFF.

This clonotype was detected many times. The chain has TRBV2 and TRBJ2-1; 10 bases map to TRBD2. Germline CDR1 and CDR2: SNHLY and FYNNEI. The J segment lost 4 bases and the V segment lost 4 bases, leaving 1 base of the junction unmatched. CDR3 length: 14 residues. The CDR3 here is CASSGTSGYNEQFF. The CDR3, as DNA: TGTGCCAGCAGTGGGACTAGCGGATACAATGAGCAGTTCTTC.

This clonotype was picked up many times. The J gene is TRBJ2-7, the V gene TRBV5-1; 8 bases fit TRBD1. CDR3 size: 14 residues. Trimming took 4 bases from V and 3 from J; bases not matched to a gene: 6. CDR1 SGHRS and CDR2 YFSETQ come from the germline V gene. The CDR3 bases are TGCGCCAGCAGCCGTGGACAGGGCTACTACGAGCAGTACTTC. Amino acids: CASSRGQGYYEQYF.

At least ten counts were recorded for this clonotype. J is TRBJ1-1 and V is TRBV5-8; no clear D gene. Germline CDR1 and CDR2: SGHTS and YDEGEE. Trimming took off 0 bases at V and 5 bases at J, with 8 bases between the two ends. The CDR3 sequence is 13 residues long. The CDR3 sequence: CASSLGQETEAFF. CDR3 nucleotides: TGTGCCAGCAGCTTGGGTCAGGAGACTGAAGCTTTCTTT.

This clonotype was observed a few times. The V gene is TRBV4-1, the J gene TRBJ2-5, with D hard to call. Germline values: CDR1 MGHRA, CDR2 YSYEKL. The ends were cut back, 1 base at V and 1 base at J, with 7 bases in the middle. The CDR3 sequence is 14 residues long. This CDR3 is CASSQGPAQETQYF. The CDR3 DNA is TGCGCCAGCAGCCAAGGTCCAGCCCAAGAGACCCAGTACTTC.

This clonotype was observed at least ten times. This chain's CDR3 is CASSDTATNEKLFF. As DNA, the CDR3 is TGTGCCAGCAGTGATACAGCAACTAATGAAAAACTGTTTTTT. The V and J genes are TRBV9 and TRBJ1-4; D uncertain. Trimming shortened V by 5 bases and J by 0 bases, and 8 bases separated the two germline ends. CDR3 length: 14 amino acids. In germline, CDR1 is SGDLS, CDR2 YYNGEE.

In its sample, this clonotype was seen a few times. This chain links TRBV7-2 with TRBJ2-3; the D is unclear. The V and J ends lost 1 base and 0 bases respectively, with 11 bases between them. CDR1 is SGHTA and CDR2 is FQGNSA in the germline V gene. This CDR3 region has 16 residues. CDR3 nucleotide sequence: TGTGCCAGCAGCTTAGTCCCAGGCCTGAGCACAGATACGCAGTATTTT. It codes for CASSLVPGLSTDTQYF.

This chain uses TRBV27 with TRBJ1-6, with a possible D match to TRBD1 (5 bases). The CDR3 sequence is 12 residues long. The ends were cut back, 3 bases at V and 9 bases at J, with 6 bases in the middle. Germline assignment: CDR1 MNHEY and CDR2 SMNVEV (reference sequence). CDR3 in DNA: TGTGCCAGCAGTTTTGGGGGTTCACCCCTCCACTTT. Translating gives CASSFGGSPLHF.

This clonotype was counted between two and nine times. This chain connects TRBV12-3 or TRBV12-4 to TRBJ1-1, with TRBD1 matching 7 bases. The CDR3 is made up of 14 amino acids. J lost 1 base, V lost 6 bases, and 5 bases had no gene match. CDR3 sequence: CASSLTGQNTEAFF. CDR3 nucleotides: TGTGCCAGCAGCCTGACAGGGCAGAACACTGAAGCTTTCTTT.

This clonotype was counted between two and nine times. The V call is TRBV5-1, the J call TRBJ1-1; 7 bases map to TRBD1. The CDR3 totals 14 residues. Losses at the gene ends were 5 bases for V and 1 base for J; bases not matched to a gene: 5. Germline CDR1 SGHRS, CDR2 YFSETQ. DNA of the CDR3: TGCGCCAGCAGGAGGACAGGCCGGAACACTGAAGCTTTCTTT. As protein: CASRRTGRNTEAFF.

In its sample, this clonotype was seen many times. The J gene is TRBJ1-3, the V gene TRBV7-9; D uncertain. CDR1 is SEHNR and CDR2 is FQNEAQ in the germline V gene (reference sequence). Trimming left V 5 bases short and J 2 bases short, with 19 bases between. This CDR3 contains 17 residues. This chain's CDR3 is CASSPTRTVEPGNTIYF. CDR3 nucleotides: TGTGCCAGCAGCCCCACCAGGACCGTTGAACCTGGAAACACCATATATTTT.

V usage is TRBV12-3 or TRBV12-4 and J usage is TRBJ2-5; D uncertain. V lost 2 bases and J 0 bases, leaving 4 bases between the germline ends. CDR3 length equals 13 residues. CDR3 DNA: TGTGCCAGCAGTTTAACTCACCAAGAGACCCAGTACTTC. Its translation: CASSLTHQETQYF.

The sample holds a few counts of this clonotype. The rearrangement uses TRBV10-3 and TRBJ2-1; TRBD2 matches at 9 bases. V lost 0 bases, J lost 8 bases, and 5 bases stayed unmatched. Germline V gene lookup returns CDR1 ENHRY and CDR2 SYGVKD. The CDR3 extends over 15 amino acids. The CDR3 loop is CAISESGTSNDEQFF. CDR3 DNA: TGTGCCATCAGTGAGTCCGGGACTAGCAACGATGAGCAGTTCTTC.

The rearrangement uses TRBV2 and TRBJ1-6; no reliable D call. The germline V and J ends were trimmed by 4 bases and 7 bases, with 14 bases remaining between them. This CDR3 is built from 15 residues. The germline CDR1 and CDR2 sequences are SNHLY and FYNNEI. CDR3 loop: CASSGSPANNSPLHF. CDR3 bases: TGTGCCAGCAGTGGTAGTCCAGCAAACAATTCACCCCTCCACTTT.

The V call is TRBV28, the J call TRBJ2-7, with 8 bases matching TRBD1. J gave up 4 bases and V 6 bases, and 5 bases lay outside the gene matches. Per germline, CDR1 MDHEN and CDR2 SYDVKM. The CDR3 runs to 13 residues. CDR3: CASRSGTGYEQYF. The CDR3 DNA reads as TGTGCCAGCAGATCCGGGACAGGTTACGAGCAGTACTTC.

The chain couples TRBV20-1 to TRBJ2-7; TRBD2 agrees at 7 bases. The ends lost 0 bases at V and 4 bases at J; junction bases unmatched: 9. This CDR3 is built from 15 residues. Germline CDR1 DFQATT, CDR2 SNEGSKA (reference sequence). CDR3 sequence reads: CSARDPASGAYEQYF. The DNA of the CDR3 is TGCAGTGCTAGAGATCCGGCTAGCGGTGCTTACGAGCAGTACTTC.

The genes are TRBV20-1 and TRBJ2-3, with TRBD2 matching 12 bases. Germline CDR1 reads DFQATT; CDR2 reads SNEGSKA (reference sequence). The CDR3 sequence is 16 residues long. V trimming: 3 bases; J trimming: 1 base; junction bases outside the gene matches: 5. The CDR3 coding sequence is TGCAGTGCTAGGCTAGCGGGAGGGCCGGGCACAGATACGCAGTATTTT. Translation gives CSARLAGGPGTDTQYF.

A few counts support this clonotype. This chain connects TRBV5-6 to TRBJ2-5; the match to TRBD1 covers 9 bases. The CDR3 spans 15 residues. Germline trimming cut 2 bases from V and 5 bases from J; bases unmatched to any gene: 7. The germline gives CDR1 SGHDT, CDR2 YYEEEE. CDR3 sequence reads: CASSFDRGGAETQYF. The CDR3 DNA reads as TGTGCCAGCAGCTTCGACAGGGGGGGGGCGGAGACCCAGTACTTC.